The 10 T cell receptor beta chains presented below share a single source sample, sequenced in a study of shared clonotypes between healthy human individuals. The repertoire was sequenced with immunoSEQ multiplex PCR; TCRdb's copy has only in-frame clones and lacks some. The data show about 680,000 clones, around 74% seen once. Sequenced: memory CD4+ T cells sorted from blood. This sample's subset: CD45RA-negative fraction. The receptor source for this set is a woman in her twenties or thirties in good health.

This chain uses TRBV11-1 with TRBJ2-6; D is possibly TRBD1 (5 bases). Germline assignment: CDR1 SGHAT and CDR2 FQDESV (reference sequence). The CDR3 is 18 amino acids. The V gene lost 0 bases and the J gene lost 1 base, with 13 bases spanning the gap. The CDR3 DNA sequence: TGTGCCAGCAGCTTAGCATGGCAGGGAAGTTCTGGGGCCAACGTCCTGACTTTC. Protein: CASSLAWQGSSGANVLTF.

The V and J genes are TRBV28 and TRBJ2-2; D may be TRBD1 or TRBD2 (5 bases each). V shed 3 bases and J shed 7 bases, with 12 bases lying between them. The germline gives CDR1 MDHEN, CDR2 SYDVKM. There are 14 residues in the CDR3. The CDR3 here is CASSFWGSGGELFF. The CDR3 DNA sequence: TGTGCCAGCAGTTTTTGGGGGTCGGGCGGGGAGCTGTTTTTT.

This clone was found a few times. Other DNA sequences in this sample translate to the same CDR3. The gene calls are TRBV27 and TRBJ2-5; no clear D. V was trimmed by 5 bases and J by 5 bases, leaving 9 bases between them. The CDR3 spans 12 residues. Germline CDR1 is MNHEY and CDR2 is SMNVEV (reference sequence). The CDR3 bases are TGTGCCAGCAGTCCCTCCAGGGAGACCCAGTACTTC. Amino acids: CASSPSRETQYF.

This clone was counted only a few times. CDR3 residues: CASSSDLSYNEQFF. CDR3 in DNA: TGTGCCAGCAGCTCGGACTTATCCTACAATGAGCAGTTCTTC. The rearrangement uses TRBV7-2 and TRBJ2-1; TRBD2 is a possible D gene (5 bases). The CDR3 is made up of 14 amino acids. Germline lookup yields CDR1 SGHTA and CDR2 FQGNSA. V was clipped by 4 bases and J by 1 base, with 8 bases between them.

The J gene is TRBJ2-4, the V gene TRBV28; tentative D call: TRBD1 (6 bases). Germline assignment: CDR1 MDHEN and CDR2 SYDVKM. The germline V and J ends were trimmed by 4 bases and 0 bases, with 10 bases remaining between them. The CDR3 covers 15 residues. CDR3 DNA: TGTGCCAGCAGTTCGGGACAACTAGCCAAAAACATTCAGTACTTC. Encoded protein: CASSSGQLAKNIQYF.

The chain recombines TRBV30 with TRBJ2-5, with 10 nucleotides matching TRBD2. Germline V gene sequence: CDR1 GTSNPN, CDR2 SVGIG (reference sequence). The junction had 6 bases not matched to a gene; V was cut back by 1 base and J by 4 bases. The CDR3 is 15 amino acids. CDR3 DNA: TGTGCCTGGAGTGCGCTAGCGGGAGTCGGAGAGACCCAGTACTTC. Translation gives CAWSALAGVGETQYF. Full variable domain (missing parts from reference TRBV30 and TRBJ2-5): SQTIHQWPATLVQPVGSPLSLECTVEGTSNPNLYWYRQAAGRGLQLLFYSVGIGQISSEVPQNLSASRPQDRQFILSSKKLLLSDSGFYLCAWSALAGVGETQYFGPGTRLLVL.

This clone was detected once. V gene TRBV11-2 combines with J gene TRBJ1-3; the D gene is possibly TRBD1 (5 bases). The ends were cut back, 4 bases at V and 5 bases at J, with 15 bases in the middle. Looked up from germline, CDR1 is SGHAT and CDR2 is FQNNGV. CDR3 size: 15 residues. The CDR3 nucleotides are TGTGCCAGCAGCTCATCCGACAGCGCCAGAAACACCATATATTTT. Translation gives CASSSSDSARNTIYF.

CDR3 DNA sequence: TGTGCCAGCAGACAGGATCACACTGGGGCCAACGTCCTGACTTTC. Encoded protein: CASRQDHTGANVLTF. The chain carries TRBV27 and TRBJ2-6; TRBD1 is a possible D gene (5 bases). CDR3 length: 15 amino acids. Trimming took off 6 bases at V and 2 bases at J, with 11 bases between the two ends. Looked up from germline, CDR1 is MNHEY and CDR2 is SMNVEV (reference sequence).

This chain's CDR3 is CASSFRGGNEKLFF. As DNA, the CDR3 is TGTGCCAGCAGCTTCCGAGGGGGCAATGAAAAACTGTTTTTT. This chain joins TRBV5-4 and TRBJ1-4; TRBD1 matches 7 bases. This CDR3 comprises 14 residues. The germline V gene encodes CDR1 SGHNT and CDR2 YYREEE (reference sequence). V lost 2 bases, J lost 5 bases, and 3 bases stayed unmatched.

This clone was counted once. This rearrangement joins TRBV4-2 to TRBJ2-1; 10 bases align to TRBD2. The trim removed 3 bases at V and 4 bases at J, leaving 15 bases unmatched. The CDR3 runs to 19 residues. Germline values: CDR1 LGHNA, CDR2 YNFKEQ. The CDR3 DNA is TGTGCCAGCAGCCACCAGGCGGCTAGCGGGAGAGCACTGTACAATGAGCAGTTCTTC. The encoded protein is CASSHQAASGRALYNEQFF.